A selection of T cell receptor beta chains follows, all from one sample in a study of response to subunit inactivated influenza vaccine. A single record per CDR3 protein comes from TCRdb applying MiXCR to the RT-PCR reads. The sample records 500,000 to 750,000 distinct CDR3 sequences, 12% to 15% being singletons. The sample here was PBMCs from blood, taken 11 to 12 days after vaccination. These receptors were obtained from a man aged 50-60 years who received an inactivated influenza vaccine. Both conserved end residues are part of each CDR3. Each record gives: clone size, CDR3 length, J gene, V gene, D gene, CDR3 protein, CDR3 DNA. D genes are given only for firm matches. The listing skips clone size in some rows; elsewhere it reads once, few, many or a size class.

few | 15 | TRBJ2-7 | TRBV6-1 | TRBD1 | CASTHSGTGVYEQYF | TGTGCCAGCACTCATTCCGGGACAGGGGTCTACGAGCAGTACTTC
few | 14 | TRBJ2-7 | TRBV29-1 | TRBD2 | CSVRGGGSSYEQYF | TGCAGCGTTCGGGGCGGCGGGAGCTCCTACGAGCAGTACTTC
few | 13 | TRBJ2-1 | TRBV18 | - | CASSPPGGDEQFF | TGTGCCAGCTCACCCCCAGGGGGGGATGAGCAGTTCTTC
few | 13 | TRBJ2-5 | TRBV20-1 | - | CSARNVVVETQYF | TGCAGTGCGCGGAATGTTGTGGTTGAGACCCAGTACTTC
- | 16 | TRBJ2-2 | TRBV3-1 | - | CASSQEIRDTTGELFF | TGTGCCAGCAGCCAAGAAATCAGGGACACCACCGGGGAGCTGTTTTTT
- | 16 | TRBJ2-7 | TRBV7-9 | TRBD2 | CASSFLLAGGNYEQYF | TGTGCCAGCAGCTTTCTCCTAGCGGGGGGGAATTATGAGCAGTACTTC
- | 14 | TRBJ2-2 | TRBV20-1 | TRBD2 | CSALGLANTGELFF | TGCAGTGCTCTAGGACTAGCGAACACCGGGGAGCTGTTTTTT
- | 15 | TRBJ1-3 | TRBV11-2 | - | CASSPDRFSGNTIYF | TGTGCCAGCAGCCCTGACAGGTTCTCTGGAAACACCATATATTTT
many | 15 | TRBJ2-7 | TRBV15 | - | CATSGTRGASGEQYF | TGTGCCACCAGCGGCACTCGGGGGGCCTCGGGAGAGCAGTACTTC
- | 12 | TRBJ2-5 | TRBV20-1 | TRBD2 | CSASLGGETQYF | TGCAGTGCTTCCTTGGGGGGGGAGACCCAGTACTTC
many | 14 | TRBJ1-1 | TRBV12-3/TRBV12-4 | TRBD1 | CASSLDRGNTEAFF | TGTGCCAGCAGTTTAGACAGGGGTAACACTGAAGCTTTCTTT
many | 16 | TRBJ2-1 | TRBV6-2/TRBV6-3 | TRBD2 | CASSSGTSLAYNEQFF | TGTGCCAGCAGTTCCGGGACTAGCCTAGCCTACAATGAGCAGTTCTTC
- | 15 | TRBJ1-5 | TRBV7-8 | - | CASSPVPGAKQPQHF | TGTGCCAGCAGCCCCGTTCCCGGGGCTAAGCAGCCCCAGCATTTT
- | 12 | TRBJ1-1 | TRBV7-9 | - | CAETRANTEAFF | TGTGCCGAGACCAGGGCCAACACTGAAGCTTTCTTT
few | 13 | TRBJ2-1 | TRBV14 | TRBD2 | CASSGRGLDEQFF | TGTGCCAGTTCAGGGAGGGGTTTGGATGAGCAGTTCTTC
many | 14 | TRBJ2-7 | TRBV7-8 | TRBD2 | CASSYSSGNNEQYF | TGTGCCAGCAGCTACTCTAGCGGGAACAATGAGCAGTACTTC
few | 14 | TRBJ2-3 | TRBV7-9 | TRBD2 | CADTSGTGTDTQYF | TGTGCCGATACTAGCGGGACAGGCACAGATACGCAGTATTTT
few | 14 | TRBJ2-3 | TRBV14 | - | CASSQEVARGTQYF | TGTGCCAGCAGCCAAGAGGTAGCGAGGGGTACGCAGTATTTT
many | 19 | TRBJ2-1 | TRBV4-1 | TRBD2 | CASSQIGVNRGGLHNEQFF | TGCGCCAGCAGCCAAATAGGGGTTAACCGGGGGGGACTACACAATGAGCAGTTCTTC
many | 15 | TRBJ1-1 | TRBV9 | - | CASSTILQGGTEAFF | TGTGCCAGCAGCACAATCTTACAAGGCGGCACTGAAGCTTTCTTT
- | 12 | TRBJ1-2 | TRBV29-1 | - | CSVEPEDYGYTF | TGCAGCGTTGAACCCGAAGACTATGGCTACACCTTC
- | 15 | TRBJ1-2 | TRBV4-1 | TRBD1 | CASSQEGQLNYGYTF | TGCGCCAGCAGCCAAGAGGGACAGCTTAACTATGGCTACACCTTC
- | 14 | TRBJ2-1 | TRBV15 | TRBD2 | CATSKGLAGNEQFF | TGTGCCACCAGCAAAGGGCTAGCGGGCAATGAGCAGTTCTTC
- | 17 | TRBJ2-1 | TRBV6-5 | - | CASSYSIPGAWGNEQFF | TGTGCCAGCAGTTACTCGATTCCAGGGGCATGGGGCAATGAGCAGTTCTTC
many | 14 | TRBJ2-4 | TRBV29-1 | - | CSVEDHRGGNIQYF | TGCAGCGTTGAAGATCATAGGGGGGGGAACATTCAGTACTTC
many | 14 | TRBJ2-1 | TRBV12-3/TRBV12-4 | - | CASSYGRNYNEQFF | TGTGCCAGCAGTTATGGGAGGAACTACAATGAGCAGTTCTTC
- | 18 | TRBJ2-5 | TRBV5-5 | - | CASSSSRDRRYLQETQYF | TGTGCCAGCAGCTCCTCCCGGGACCGACGATACTTACAAGAGACCCAGTACTTC
few | 20 | TRBJ2-3 | TRBV10-3 | TRBD2 | CAISEFNPGLAGGPSDTQYF | TGTGCCATCAGTGAATTCAACCCGGGACTAGCGGGAGGGCCGTCAGATACGCAGTATTTT
many | 16 | TRBJ1-4 | TRBV28 | - | CASSLAWDGGFGKLFF | TGTGCCAGCAGTTTAGCTTGGGACGGGGGTTTCGGAAAACTGTTTTTT
- | 14 | TRBJ2-2 | TRBV29-1 | TRBD2 | CSVRLAGVVGELFF | TGCAGCGTTCGGCTCGCGGGGGTCGTCGGGGAGCTGTTTTTT
many | 15 | TRBJ2-7 | TRBV20-1 | TRBD1 | CSARETGAFSYEQYF | TGCAGTGCTAGAGAGACAGGGGCTTTCTCCTACGAGCAGTACTTC
few | 14 | TRBJ1-2 | TRBV6-5 | TRBD1 | CASSYLGQGYGYTF | TGTGCCAGCAGTTACCTCGGACAGGGTTATGGCTACACCTTC
- | 15 | TRBJ2-3 | TRBV20-1 | - | CSARGAGPSTDTQYF | TGCAGTGCTAGAGGAGCGGGCCCTAGCACAGATACGCAGTATTTT
few | 15 | TRBJ2-3 | TRBV29-1 | TRBD2 | CSGATGTSVADTQYF | TGCAGCGGAGCGACCGGGACTAGTGTCGCAGATACGCAGTATTTT
few | 16 | TRBJ2-3 | TRBV4-3 | TRBD1 | CASSQGTGGARPTQYF | TGCGCCAGCAGCCAAGGGACAGGGGGCGCTCGTCCCACGCAGTATTTT
- | 15 | TRBJ2-4 | TRBV5-1 | TRBD2 | CASSLAYGGADIQYF | TGCGCCAGCAGCTTGGCCTACGGGGGGGCGGACATTCAGTACTTC
many | 14 | TRBJ2-3 | TRBV5-1 | - | CASSLADRTDTQYF | TGCGCCAGCAGCTTGGCCGATCGCACAGATACGCAGTATTTT
- | 14 | TRBJ1-1 | TRBV28 | - | CASRSGQYYTEAFF | TGTGCCAGCAGGTCCGGGCAATATTACACTGAAGCTTTCTTT
- | 14 | TRBJ2-3 | TRBV6-2/TRBV6-3 | TRBD2 | CASMDSGVADTQYF | TGTGCCAGCATGGATAGCGGGGTGGCAGATACGCAGTATTTT
- | 13 | TRBJ2-7 | TRBV20-1 | TRBD2 | CSATTNSGYEQYF | TGCAGTGCTACAACGAATAGCGGGTACGAGCAGTACTTC
many | 15 | TRBJ2-7 | TRBV11-1 | - | CASSPSSGFYHEQYF | TGTGCCAGCAGCCCGAGTTCCGGGTTCTACCACGAGCAGTACTTC
few | 15 | TRBJ2-2 | TRBV6-1 | - | CASRKGGASTGELFF | TGTGCCAGCAGGAAGGGAGGTGCTTCCACCGGGGAGCTGTTTTTT
few | 14 | TRBJ2-7 | TRBV27 | - | CASSPDGTSYEQYF | TGTGCCAGCAGTCCCGACGGAACCTCCTACGAGCAGTACTTC
- | 16 | TRBJ2-5 | TRBV5-6 | TRBD2 | CASSLAPAGGRETQYF | TGTGCCAGCAGCTTGGCTCCAGCGGGAGGTCGAGAGACCCAGTACTTC
- | 15 | TRBJ2-3 | TRBV7-2 | - | CASSPPLTPTDTQYF | TGTGCCAGCAGCCCACCCCTCACCCCGACAGATACGCAGTATTTT
- | 14 | TRBJ2-7 | TRBV20-1 | - | CSARGPGTFVEQYF | TGCAGTGCTAGAGGCCCCGGGACTTTTGTCGAGCAGTACTTC
- | 16 | TRBJ2-1 | TRBV6-2/TRBV6-3 | - | CASSPGRGRLNNEQFF | TGTGCCAGCAGTCCAGGGCGGGGGCGTCTTAACAATGAGCAGTTCTTC
- | 14 | TRBJ1-3 | TRBV14 | - | CASSQEWDRNTIYF | TGTGCCAGCAGCCAAGAATGGGATCGAAACACCATATATTTT